Each of the 14 T cell receptor beta chains below was sequenced from the same sample in a study of T-cell reconstitution after alpha-beta-depleted transplantation in children. Unique molecular identifiers featured in how the TCRbeta library was prepared. Each CDR3 protein is one row after TCRdb ran MiXCR on the PCR reads. In the table there are approximately 190,000 distinct CDR3 sequences, 6.3% of which are singletons. Sequencing used PBMCs, obtained before TCRalphabeta/CD19-depleted stem cell transplant. All receptors come from a girl under three years old with combined immunodeficiency, due to receive a stem cell transplant.

This clonotype was seen ten or more times. The chain is built from TRBV9 and TRBJ2-3; TRBD1 aligns across 8 bases. The J segment lost 8 bases and the V segment lost 0 bases, leaving 2 bases of the junction unmatched. CDR3 size: 13 residues. In germline, CDR1 is SGDLS, CDR2 YYNGEE. The CDR3 region has the DNA TGTGCCAGCAGCGTAGGGCAGGGGGCTACGCAGTATTTT. It encodes CASSVGQGATQYF.

Many counts were recorded for this clonotype. The J gene is TRBJ2-1, the V gene TRBV24-1, with 7 bases matching TRBD1. The germline gives CDR1 KGHDR, CDR2 SFDVKD. CDR3 length: 12 residues. The J segment lost 8 bases and the V segment lost 7 bases, leaving 4 bases of the junction unmatched. The CDR3 reads CATRNRGDEQFF. DNA for the CDR3: TGTGCCACCAGGAACAGGGGCGATGAGCAGTTCTTC.

This clonotype was detected a few times. The rearrangement joins TRBV4-1 to TRBJ2-1; perhaps TRBD2 as D (7 bases). Looked up from germline, CDR1 is MGHRA and CDR2 is YSYEKL. V lost 3 bases to trimming and J lost 7 bases, with 19 bases between them. The CDR3 extends over 16 amino acids. The CDR3: CASSQGGAGATNEQFF. In nucleotides, the CDR3 is TGCGCCAGCAGCCAGGGTGGGGCGGGGGCTACGAATGAGCAGTTCTTC.

This clonotype was found many times. The chain is built from TRBV5-1 and TRBJ2-5; 11 positions agree with TRBD1. The germline V gene encodes CDR1 SGHRS and CDR2 YFSETQ. V shed 3 bases, J shed 5 bases, and the junction held 6 bases outside the gene matches. The CDR3 is made up of 15 amino acids. CDR3 nucleotides: TGCGCCAGCAGCTGGTGGACAGGGGGCTTGGAGACCCAGTACTTC. Amino acid sequence: CASSWWTGGLETQYF.

This clonotype was counted many times. Here the CDR3 reads CATSRTGDTDTQYF. CDR3 coding DNA: TGTGCCACCAGCAGGACCGGGGACACAGATACGCAGTATTTT. V and J are TRBV15 and TRBJ2-3; D is possibly TRBD2 (5 bases). Germline values: CDR1 LNHNV, CDR2 YYDKDF (reference sequence). Trimming left V 3 bases short and J 2 bases short, with 9 bases between. The CDR3 is 14 amino acids. The entire variable domain, with the rest obtained from reference TRBV15 and TRBJ2-3, is as follows: DAMVIQNPRYQVTQFGKPVTLSCSQTLNHNVMYWYQQKSSQAPKLLFHYYDKDFNNEADTPDNFQSRRPNTSFCFLDIRSPGLGDTAMYLCATSRTGDTDTQYFGPGTRLTVL.

This clonotype was detected many times. The chain combines TRBV10-3 with TRBJ2-5, with TRBD2 matching 7 bases. The CDR3 runs to 14 residues. Germline assignment: CDR1 ENHRY and CDR2 SYGVKD. V gave up 0 bases and J gave up 5 bases; unmatched junction bases: 3. CDR3 bases: TGTGCCATCAGTGAGTCTGCGGGAGCTGAGACCCAGTACTTC. Its protein is CAISESAGAETQYF.

At least ten counts were recorded for this clonotype. J is TRBJ2-1 and V is TRBV29-1; 7 bases are shared with TRBD1. Germline assignment: CDR1 SQVTM and CDR2 ANQGSEA. The J segment lost 8 bases and the V segment lost 3 bases, leaving 10 bases of the junction unmatched. The CDR3 extends over 14 amino acids. The CDR3 bases are TGCAGCGTTGAGGGGGACATTCAGGGGGATGAGCAGTTCTTC. It yields the protein CSVEGDIQGDEQFF.

This clonotype has at least ten counts. The rearrangement links TRBV12-3 or TRBV12-4 to TRBJ2-1; D is ambiguous. Trimming took off 3 bases at V and 4 bases at J, with 16 bases between the two ends. The CDR3 covers 16 residues. The CDR3 coding sequence is TGTGCCAGCAGTTTCCAGCGTGAATATATTTACAATGAGCAGTTCTTC. This sequence encodes CASSFQREYIYNEQFF.

This clonotype was recorded many times. V usage is TRBV6-1 and J usage is TRBJ2-5; 9 bases map to TRBD1. The germline gives CDR1 MNHNS, CDR2 SASEGT. The CDR3 runs to 14 residues. V was pared by 6 bases and J by 6 bases, with 8 bases of the junction left unmatched. In DNA, the CDR3 is TGTGCCAGCAGCCCAGACAGGGGGACGAAGACCCAGTACTTC. Amino acid sequence: CASSPDRGTKTQYF.

This clonotype was recorded many times. V gene TRBV3-1 combines with J gene TRBJ2-2; 7 bases are shared with TRBD2. Trimming took 4 bases from V and 7 from J; bases not matched to a gene: 12. The germline gives CDR1 LGHDT, CDR2 YNNKEL (reference sequence). CDR3 length: 16 amino acids. The CDR3 reads CASSPFRDPGGGELFF. In nucleotides, the CDR3 is TGTGCCAGCAGCCCCTTCCGGGACCCGGGAGGCGGGGAGCTGTTTTTT.

This clonotype has ten or more counts. CDR3 in amino acids: CASSQEPLSAGPHAYEQYF. In DNA, the CDR3 is TGTGCCAGCAGCCAAGAACCGCTAAGCGCCGGGCCTCATGCCTACGAGCAGTACTTC. The chain recombines TRBV4-2 with TRBJ2-7; no clear D. The CDR3 runs to 19 residues. V dropped 0 bases and J dropped 2 bases, with 23 bases sitting between them. CDR1 and CDR2 (germline): LGHNA, YNFKEQ.

A remark on this clonotype: A much larger clonotype is one base distant, so this may be a read error. V gene TRBV24-1 combines with J gene TRBJ2-1, with D possibly matching TRBD2 (7 bases). This CDR3 spans 17 amino acids. Germline V gene sequence: CDR1 KGHDR, CDR2 SFDVKD. The CDR3 spells CATSDLSGGGTMNGQFF. For the CDR3, the DNA is TGTGCCACCAGTGATTTGTCGGGCGGGGGCACCATGAATGGGCAGTTCTTC.

This clonotype appeared many times. The chain uses TRBV9 and TRBJ2-2, with D unresolved. The CDR3 has 13 amino acids. Per the germline V gene, CDR1 is SGDLS and CDR2 is YYNGEE. V lost 0 bases to trimming and J lost 4 bases, with 4 bases between them. The CDR3 region is CASSVEPTGELFF. The CDR3 DNA is TGTGCCAGCAGCGTAGAACCCACCGGGGAGCTGTTTTTT.

This clonotype was observed many times. The rearrangement joins TRBV27 to TRBJ2-3; 10 bases agree with TRBD1. The germline CDR1 and CDR2 sequences are MNHEY and SMNVEV (reference sequence). V shed 3 bases and J 4 bases; nucleotides not matched to a gene: 4. This CDR3 has 15 amino acids. CDR3 DNA sequence: TGTGCCAGCAGTTTGAGGACAGGGGGACCAGATACGCAGTATTTT. Translating gives CASSLRTGGPDTQYF.